This TCR beta chain derives from a study of T-cell reconstitution after alpha-beta-depleted transplantation in children. This CDR3 is 14 amino acids long. Germline CDR1 is DFQATT and CDR2 is SNEGSKA (reference sequence). V was clipped by 1 base and J by 5 bases; unmatched bases: 3. Library preparation (for TCRbeta) was performed with unique molecular identifiers. In TCRdb, the PCR reads were re-called with MiXCR into one record per CDR3 protein. The sample consists of about 610,000 distinct CDR3 sequences, over 9.5% of them appearing once. V usage is TRBV20-1 and J usage is TRBJ2-7, with 12 bases identical to TRBD2. The sequence derives from a human donor who donated a stem cell graft to a child with acute myeloid leukemia. Sequencing used PBMCs from the stem cell graft donor, obtained from the stem cell graft. The CDR3 loop is CSARGTSGMDEQYF. The CDR3 nucleotides read TGCAGTGCTAGAGGGACTAGCGGGATGGACGAGCAGTACTTC.